This TCR beta chain was sequenced in a study of blood T cell repertoires in COVID-19. Study overall: The United States, Italy and Spain were the sources of the acute and convalescent COVID-19 samples. T cells, B-cell-depleted T cells, or PBMCs supplied cDNA or gDNA.

Per the original methods: Estimation of nucleated cell counts was performed using reference gene primer amplification. Method: immunoSEQ multiplex PCR; TCRdb's copy keeps in-frame clones and lacks some. Clone size and the V and J calls come from that table; the DNA yielded D and trimming. The table has just over 150,000 clones, over 85% seen once. CDR1 is SGDLS and CDR2 is YYNGEE in the germline V gene. Trimming cost V 0 bases and J 3 bases; bases outside gene matches: 4. The CDR3 totals 15 residues. The TCR originated in a woman aged 50 to 60 with acute or convalescent COVID-19. The rearrangement joins TRBV9 to TRBJ2-3, with 7 bases that match TRBD2. Sequencing used peripheral blood. This CDR3 is CASSVDGRSTDTQYF. CDR3 sequence (DNA): TGTGCCAGCAGCGTAGACGGGAGGAGTACAGATACGCAGTATTTT.